This passage covers 12 T cell receptor beta chains from one sample sequenced in a study of T-cell reconstitution after alpha-beta-depleted transplantation in children. Library preparation (for TCRbeta) was performed with unique molecular identifiers. TCRdb fed the PCR reads into MiXCR, producing one record per CDR3 protein. This sample has 530,000 or so distinct CDR3 sequences, with roughly 27% found just once. The sample here was PBMCs, taken before TCRalphabeta/CD19-depleted stem cell transplant. All receptors derive from a boy in the first two years of life with Wiskott-Aldrich syndrome, due to receive a stem cell transplant.

The chain is built from TRBV12-3 or TRBV12-4 and TRBJ2-1; 10 nucleotides line up with TRBD2. The V segment lost 4 bases and the J segment 10 bases; nucleotides outside the gene matches: 4. This CDR3 is built from 13 residues. This CDR3 is CASSWASGSEQFF. The CDR3 DNA reads as TGTGCCAGCAGTTGGGCTAGCGGGAGCGAGCAGTTCTTC.

Written as DNA, the CDR3 is TGTGCCAGCAGCGTGACCCTGAACTATGGCTACACCTTC. It specifies CASSVTLNYGYTF. This chain connects TRBV5-6 to TRBJ1-2, with D hard to call. The CDR3 has 13 amino acids. The V end was cut by 4 bases, the J end by 2 bases, with 9 bases between. Per germline, CDR1 SGHDT and CDR2 YYEEEE.

The genes are TRBV19 and TRBJ2-5; no reliable D call. CDR1 is LNHDA and CDR2 is SQIVND in the germline V gene (reference sequence). The V gene lost 5 bases and the J gene lost 5 bases, with 15 bases spanning the gap. There are 14 residues in the CDR3. CDR3 sequence reads: CASSSTAFQETQYF. For the CDR3, the DNA is TGTGCCAGTAGTTCGACGGCCTTTCAGGAGACCCAGTACTTC.

This clonotype was observed a handful of times. This chain joins TRBV29-1 and TRBJ2-3; TRBD2 agrees at 11 bases. V shed 3 bases, J shed 7 bases, and the junction held 3 bases outside the gene matches. Germline loops: CDR1 SQVTM, CDR2 ANQGSEA. The CDR3 runs 13 residues. The CDR3 bases are TGCAGCGTTGACTTAGCGGGAGGGCATACGCAGTATTTT. This sequence encodes CSVDLAGGHTQYF.

The sample holds a few counts of this clonotype. CDR3 loop: CASRPSSGANVLTF. In nucleotides, the CDR3 is TGCGCCAGCAGACCGAGCTCTGGGGCCAACGTCCTGACTTTC. The chain carries TRBV5-1 and TRBJ2-6; the D is unclear. There are 14 residues in the CDR3. Trimming shortened V by 5 bases and J by 0 bases, and 6 bases separated the two germline ends. Germline CDR1 reads SGHRS; CDR2 reads YFSETQ. Based on the CDR3 plus reference TRBV5-1 and TRBJ2-6, the full variable domain is KAGVTQTPRYLIKTRGQQVTLSCSPISGHRSVSWYQQTPGQGLQFLFEYFSETQRNKGNFPGRFSGRQFSNSRSEMNVSTLELGDSALYLCASRPSSGANVLTFGAGSRLTVL.

V is TRBV7-2 and J is TRBJ1-4; D unresolved. The CDR3 contains 13 residues. V was cut by 7 bases and J by 7 bases, with 13 bases left in between. Germline-derived CDR1 and CDR2 are SGHTA and FQGNSA. The chain's CDR3 is CASTLQMGEKLFF. For the CDR3, the DNA is TGTGCCAGCACCCTTCAGATGGGTGAAAAACTGTTTTTT.

The chain joins TRBV12-3 or TRBV12-4 to TRBJ2-3; 8 nucleotides agree with TRBD1. CDR3 size: 15 residues. Trimming took 5 bases from V and 5 from J; bases not matched to a gene: 9. The CDR3 spells CASSRRTGLRDTQYF. The CDR3 nucleotides read TGTGCCAGCAGTCGGAGGACAGGGTTGAGAGATACGCAGTATTTT.

The V and J genes are TRBV7-2 and TRBJ2-2; the match to TRBD2 covers 14 bases. CDR1 SGHTA and CDR2 FQGNSA come from the germline V gene. V was pared by 5 bases and J by 6 bases, with 5 bases of the junction left unmatched. This CDR3 is 16 amino acids long. CDR3 in DNA: TGTGCCAGCAGCGTAAGACTAGCGGGAGGGTCCGGGGAGCTGTTTTTT. It encodes CASSVRLAGGSGELFF.

The chain combines TRBV4-2 with TRBJ2-7; the D call may be TRBD1 or TRBD2 (6 bases each). The germline gives CDR1 LGHNA, CDR2 YNFKEQ. The ends were cut back, 2 bases at V and 2 bases at J, with 13 bases in the middle. The CDR3 has 15 residues. The CDR3 bases are TGTGCCAGCAGCCAATGTAGGGGGGAAACCTACGAGCAGTACTTC. It yields the protein CASSQCRGETYEQYF.

The chain uses TRBV24-1 and TRBJ2-1; 10 positions match TRBD2. CDR1 is KGHDR and CDR2 is SFDVKD in the germline V gene. The ends lost 3 bases at V and 3 bases at J; junction bases unmatched: 4. This CDR3 is 16 amino acids long. CDR3 sequence reads: CATSDAGTSDYNEQFF. The CDR3 DNA is TGTGCCACCAGTGATGCCGGGACTAGCGACTACAATGAGCAGTTCTTC.

There are a few counts of this clonotype. V usage is TRBV20-1 and J usage is TRBJ2-7; TRBD2 is a possible D gene (5 bases). This CDR3 region has 13 residues. Trimming pared 2 bases from V and 3 bases from J, leaving 11 bases between. Germline V gives CDR1 DFQATT, CDR2 SNEGSKA (reference sequence). Here the CDR3 DNA reads TGCAGTGCTAGACGAGGGAGCCGCTACGAGCAGTACTTC. Amino acids: CSARRGSRYEQYF.

This clonotype was observed a handful of times. The chain recombines TRBV5-1 with TRBJ2-7, with 10 bases that match TRBD1. The germline CDR1 and CDR2 sequences are SGHRS and YFSETQ. The CDR3 spans 16 residues. With V trimmed by 2 bases and J by 5 bases, 10 bases remained unmatched. The CDR3 nucleotides read TGCGCCAGCAGCTTAGATACCGGGACAGGGGCTCACGAGCAGTACTTC. This codes for CASSLDTGTGAHEQYF.